Below, 8 T cell receptor beta chains from the same sample are listed, as sequenced in a study of T cell clonality in common variable immunodeficiency. Sequencing was performed with immunoSEQ multiplex PCR; in TCRdb, only in-frame clones are kept and a portion is missing. This sample comprises approximately 52,000 clones, none seen once only. Source material: peripheral blood mononuclear cells. These receptors came from a person aged 18-69 years in good health.

This clone was observed a few times. The CDR3 end is not reached by the read, which stops 3 residues before it; the germline J gene fills it in. The chain combines TRBV5-1 with TRBJ2-7; D is perhaps TRBD2 (5 bases). Trimming pared 9 bases from V and 2 bases from J, leaving 15 bases between. CDR3 length: 13 amino acids. Germline CDR1 and CDR2: SGHRS and YFSETQ. The CDR3 loop reads CATSSGRTYEQYF. CDR3 DNA, as far as it was read: TGCGCCACCTCGTCGGGGAGAACCTACGAG.

This clone was seen ten or more times. The CDR3 end lies 3 residues beyond the end of the read and is filled in from the germline J gene. The rearrangement joins TRBV7-9 to TRBJ2-3; the D gene is possibly TRBD1 (5 bases). CDR1 is SEHNR, CDR2 FQNEAQ, per germline (reference sequence). There are 13 residues in the CDR3. V was trimmed by 3 bases and J by 3 bases, leaving 7 bases between them. CDR3 DNA, as far as it was read: TGTGCCAGCAGCTTGAGACAGACAGATACG. It specifies CASSLRQTDT. The complete CDR3 protein is CASSLRQTDTQYF.

In its sample, this clone was seen many times. The read is 3 residues too short to cover the CDR3 end, so that end is filled in from the germline J gene. V and J are TRBV13 and TRBJ2-3; 7 bases map to TRBD1. The V gene's germline CDR1 is PRHDT and CDR2 FYEKMQ (reference sequence). This CDR3 is built from 15 residues. With 5 bases clipped from V and 0 bases from J, the junction kept 5 bases outside the gene matches. The part of the CDR3 DNA that was read is TGTGCCAGCAGCCAGGGACAGACTAGCACAGATACG. Translating gives CASSQGQTSTDT. The whole CDR3 is CASSQGQTSTDTQYF.

This clone was detected many times. CDR3 in amino acids: CASSSRDRTTDTQYF. The part of the CDR3 DNA that was read is TGCGCCAGCAGCTCCCGGGACAGGACCACAGATACG. The chain recombines TRBV5-1 with TRBJ2-3; 8 bases fit TRBD1. The read ends 3 residues shy of where the CDR3 ends; the end is completed using the germline J gene. The J segment lost 2 bases and the V segment lost 3 bases, leaving 5 bases of the junction unmatched. Germline V lookup: CDR1 SGHRS, CDR2 YFSETQ. This CDR3 contains 15 residues.

This clone was counted many times. The read is 3 residues too short to cover the CDR3 end, so that end is filled in from the germline J gene. The chain joins TRBV7-2 to TRBJ2-7, with 11 bases fitting TRBD2. The CDR3 loop spans 15 amino acids. Germline V lookup: CDR1 SGHTA, CDR2 FQGNSA. Trimming cost V 5 bases and J 5 bases; bases outside gene matches: 8. CDR3 sequence reads: CASSTTSGRTHEQYF. CDR3 DNA, as far as it was read: TGTGCCAGCAGCACCACTAGCGGGAGAACCCACGAG.

The CDR3 reads CASRATGGVGGYTF. The sequenced part of the CDR3 DNA is TGTGCCAGCAGGGCGACAGGGGGCGTGGGGGGC. This chain connects TRBV2 to TRBJ1-2, with TRBD1 matching over 10 bases. The read stops 3 residues short of the end of the CDR3; the missing end is completed from the germline J gene. The CDR3 totals 14 residues. CDR1 SNHLY and CDR2 FYNNEI come from the germline V gene.

This clone was counted at least ten times. The read stops 3 residues short of the end of the CDR3; the missing end is completed from the germline J gene. This chain uses TRBV5-6 with TRBJ2-5, with D possibly matching TRBD1 (5 bases). CDR3 size: 14 residues. The germline V gene encodes CDR1 SGHDT and CDR2 YYEEEE. Trimming took 2 bases from V and 3 from J, leaving 11 bases between them. The DNA read from the CDR3 is TGTGCCAGCAGCTTAAGGGGCCAGAAAGAGACC. As protein: CASSLRGQKET. The full CDR3 protein reads CASSLRGQKETQYF.

This clone was found many times. The read finishes 3 residues shy of the CDR3 end, and the germline J gene is used to complete it. The V and J genes are TRBV2 and TRBJ2-1; 12 bases line up with TRBD2. J was trimmed by 5 bases and V by 6 bases; bases with no gene match: 5. The CDR3 sequence is 15 residues long. Germline V gene sequence: CDR1 SNHLY, CDR2 FYNNEI. The CDR3 is CASSPRTSGNNEQFF. Incomplete CDR3 DNA: TGTGCCAGCAGCCCCCGGACTAGCGGGAACAATGAG.